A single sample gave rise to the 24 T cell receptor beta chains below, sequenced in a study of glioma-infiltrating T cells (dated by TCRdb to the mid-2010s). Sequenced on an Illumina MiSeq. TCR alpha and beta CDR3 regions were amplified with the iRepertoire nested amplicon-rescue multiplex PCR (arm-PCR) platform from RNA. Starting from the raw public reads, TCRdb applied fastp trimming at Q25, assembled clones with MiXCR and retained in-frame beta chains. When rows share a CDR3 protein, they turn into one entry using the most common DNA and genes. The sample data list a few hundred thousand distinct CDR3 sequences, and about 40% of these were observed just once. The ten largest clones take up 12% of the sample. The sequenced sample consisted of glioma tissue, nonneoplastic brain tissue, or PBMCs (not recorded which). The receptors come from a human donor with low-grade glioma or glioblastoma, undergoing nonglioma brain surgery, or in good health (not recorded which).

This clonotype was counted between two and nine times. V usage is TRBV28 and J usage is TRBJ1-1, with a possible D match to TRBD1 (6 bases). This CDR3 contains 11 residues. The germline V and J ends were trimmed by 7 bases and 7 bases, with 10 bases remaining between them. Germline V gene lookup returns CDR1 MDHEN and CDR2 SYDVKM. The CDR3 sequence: CASNDRLEAFF. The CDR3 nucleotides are TGTGCCAGCAACGACAGGCTTGAAGCTTTCTTT.

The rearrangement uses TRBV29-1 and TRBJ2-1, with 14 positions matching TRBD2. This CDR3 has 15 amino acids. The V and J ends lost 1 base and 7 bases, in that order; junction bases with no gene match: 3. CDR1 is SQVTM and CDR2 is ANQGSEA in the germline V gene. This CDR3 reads CSVEAGTSGRNEQFF. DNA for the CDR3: TGCAGCGTTGAAGCCGGGACTAGCGGGAGAAATGAGCAGTTCTTC.

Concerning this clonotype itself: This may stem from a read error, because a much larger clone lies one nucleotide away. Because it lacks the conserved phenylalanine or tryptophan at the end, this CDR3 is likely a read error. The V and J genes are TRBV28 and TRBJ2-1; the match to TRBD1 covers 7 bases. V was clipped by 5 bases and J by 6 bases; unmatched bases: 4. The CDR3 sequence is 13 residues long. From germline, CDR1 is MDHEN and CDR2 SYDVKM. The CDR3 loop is CASSTHRGNEQFL. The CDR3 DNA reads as TGTGCCAGCAGTACCCACAGGGGCAATGAGCAGTTCTTA.

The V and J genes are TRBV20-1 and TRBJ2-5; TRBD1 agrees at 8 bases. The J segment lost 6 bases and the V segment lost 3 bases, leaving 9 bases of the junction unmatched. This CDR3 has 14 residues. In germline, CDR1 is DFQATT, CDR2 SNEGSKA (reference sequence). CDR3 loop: CSASPATGAKTQYF. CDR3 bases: TGCAGTGCTAGCCCCGCGACAGGGGCCAAGACCCAGTACTTC.

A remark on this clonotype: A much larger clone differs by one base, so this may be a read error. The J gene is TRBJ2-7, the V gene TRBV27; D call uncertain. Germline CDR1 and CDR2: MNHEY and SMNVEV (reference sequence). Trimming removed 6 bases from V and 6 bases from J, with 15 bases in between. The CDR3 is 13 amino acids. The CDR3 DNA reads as TGTGCCAGCAGCTGGGGAAGGCCTGGCGAGCAGTACTTC. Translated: CASSWGRPGEQYF.

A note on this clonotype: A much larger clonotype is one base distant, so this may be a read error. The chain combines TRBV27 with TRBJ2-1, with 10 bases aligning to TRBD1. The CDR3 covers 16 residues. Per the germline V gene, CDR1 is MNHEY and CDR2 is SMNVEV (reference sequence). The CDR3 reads CASSPISGQGWREQLF. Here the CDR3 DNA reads TGTGCCAGCAGTCCGATTTCGGGACAGGGGTGGCGTGAGCAGCTCTTC.

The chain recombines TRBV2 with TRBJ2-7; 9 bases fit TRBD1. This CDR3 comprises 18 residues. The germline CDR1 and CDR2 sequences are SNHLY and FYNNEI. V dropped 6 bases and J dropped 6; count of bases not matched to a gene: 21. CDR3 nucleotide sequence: TGTGCCAGCAGCTTCCGGGACAGGGCCGGTCTCTCCCGAGTCGAGCAGTACTTC. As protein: CASSFRDRAGLSRVEQYF.

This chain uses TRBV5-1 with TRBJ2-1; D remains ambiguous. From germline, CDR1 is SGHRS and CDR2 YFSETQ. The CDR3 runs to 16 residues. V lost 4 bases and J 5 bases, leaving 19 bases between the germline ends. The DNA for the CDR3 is TGCGCCAGCAGCGTGGTTCTGGACGGTCAGCACAATGAGCAGTTCTTC. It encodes CASSVVLDGQHNEQFF.

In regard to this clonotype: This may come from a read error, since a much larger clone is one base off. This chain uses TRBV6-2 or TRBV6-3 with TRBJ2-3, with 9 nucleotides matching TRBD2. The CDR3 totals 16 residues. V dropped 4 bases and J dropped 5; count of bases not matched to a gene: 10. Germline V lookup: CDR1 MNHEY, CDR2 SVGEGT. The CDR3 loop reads CASSLLAGGQKDTQYF. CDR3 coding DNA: TGTGCCAGCAGTTTGTTGGCGGGAGGGCAAAAAGATACGCAGTATTTT.

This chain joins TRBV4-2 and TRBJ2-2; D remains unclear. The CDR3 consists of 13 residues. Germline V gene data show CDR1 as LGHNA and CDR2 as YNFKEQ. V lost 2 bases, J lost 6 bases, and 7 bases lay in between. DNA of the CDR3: TGTGCCAGCAGCCAACAGGTCGCCGGGGAGCTGTTTTTT. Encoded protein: CASSQQVAGELFF.

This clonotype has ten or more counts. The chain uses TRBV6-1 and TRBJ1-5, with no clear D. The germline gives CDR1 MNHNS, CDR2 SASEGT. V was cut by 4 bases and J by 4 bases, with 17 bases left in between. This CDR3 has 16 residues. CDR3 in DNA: TGTGCCAGCAGTGCAGCGGGTTTATCCTGGAATCAGCCCCAGCATTTT. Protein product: CASSAAGLSWNQPQHF.

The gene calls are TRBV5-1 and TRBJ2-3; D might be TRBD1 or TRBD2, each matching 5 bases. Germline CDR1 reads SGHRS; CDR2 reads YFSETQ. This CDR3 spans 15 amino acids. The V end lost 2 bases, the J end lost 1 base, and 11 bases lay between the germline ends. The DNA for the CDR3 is TGCGCCAGCAGCTTTTTTTCGGGACGCACAGATACGCAGTATTTT. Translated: CASSFFSGRTDTQYF.

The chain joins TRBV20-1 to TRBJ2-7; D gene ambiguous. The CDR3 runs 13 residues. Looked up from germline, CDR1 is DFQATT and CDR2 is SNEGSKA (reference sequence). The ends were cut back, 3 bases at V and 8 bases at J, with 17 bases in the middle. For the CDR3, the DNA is TGCAGTGCTAGGGGCCCCCGGCGAGTCAAGCAGTACTTC. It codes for CSARGPRRVKQYF.

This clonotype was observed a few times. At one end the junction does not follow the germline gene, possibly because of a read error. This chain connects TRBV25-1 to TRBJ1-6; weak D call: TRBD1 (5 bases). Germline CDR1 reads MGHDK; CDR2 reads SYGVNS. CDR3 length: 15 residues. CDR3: CASSRRATLNPPLHF. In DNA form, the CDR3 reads TGTGCCAGCAGCCGCAGGGCGACCCTTAATCCACCCCTCCACTTT.

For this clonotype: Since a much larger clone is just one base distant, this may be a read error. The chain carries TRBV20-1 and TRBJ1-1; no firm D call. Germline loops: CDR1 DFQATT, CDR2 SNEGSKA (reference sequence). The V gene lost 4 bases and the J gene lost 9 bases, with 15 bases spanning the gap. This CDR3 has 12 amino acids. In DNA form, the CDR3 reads TGCAGTGCTATGGATAGGTGGTCTCAAGCTTTCTTT. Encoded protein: CSAMDRWSQAFF.

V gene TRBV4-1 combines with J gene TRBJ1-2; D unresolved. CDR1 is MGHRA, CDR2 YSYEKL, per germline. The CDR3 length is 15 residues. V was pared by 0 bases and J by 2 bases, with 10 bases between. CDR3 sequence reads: CASSQDGNSNYGYTF. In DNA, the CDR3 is TGCGCCAGCAGCCAAGACGGGAACAGCAACTATGGCTACACCTTC.

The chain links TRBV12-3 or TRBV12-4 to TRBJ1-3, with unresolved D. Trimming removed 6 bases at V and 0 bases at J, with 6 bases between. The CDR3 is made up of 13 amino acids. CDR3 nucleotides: TGTGCCAGCAGGGAGTACTCTGGAAACACCATATATTTT. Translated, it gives CASREYSGNTIYF.

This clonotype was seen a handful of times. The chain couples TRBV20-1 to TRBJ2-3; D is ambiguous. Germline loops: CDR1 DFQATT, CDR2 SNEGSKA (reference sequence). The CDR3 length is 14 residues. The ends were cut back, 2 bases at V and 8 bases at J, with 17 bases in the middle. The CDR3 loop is CSARSRLGDSTQYF. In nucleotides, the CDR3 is TGCAGTGCTAGATCTAGGCTTGGGGATAGTACGCAGTATTTT.

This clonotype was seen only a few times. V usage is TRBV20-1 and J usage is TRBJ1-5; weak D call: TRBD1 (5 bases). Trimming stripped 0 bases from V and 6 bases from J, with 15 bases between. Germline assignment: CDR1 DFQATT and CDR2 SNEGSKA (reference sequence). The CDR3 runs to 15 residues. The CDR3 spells CSARDRGGVSQPQHF. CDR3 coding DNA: TGCAGTGCTAGAGATCGGGGGGGGGTTAGTCAGCCCCAGCATTTT.

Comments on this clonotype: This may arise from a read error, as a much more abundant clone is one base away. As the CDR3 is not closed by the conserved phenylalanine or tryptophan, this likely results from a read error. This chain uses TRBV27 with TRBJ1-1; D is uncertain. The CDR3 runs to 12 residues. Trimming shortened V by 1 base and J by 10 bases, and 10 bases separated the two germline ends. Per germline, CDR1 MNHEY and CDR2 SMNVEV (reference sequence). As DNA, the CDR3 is TGTGCCAGCAGTTTATTATCCGGGCGAGCTTTCCTT. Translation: CASSLLSGRAFL.

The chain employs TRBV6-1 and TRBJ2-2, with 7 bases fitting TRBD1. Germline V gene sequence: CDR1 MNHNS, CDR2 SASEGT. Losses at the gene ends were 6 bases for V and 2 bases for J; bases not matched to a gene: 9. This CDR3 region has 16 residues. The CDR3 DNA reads TGTGCCAGCAGGCACAGGGGTTTTTCAAACACCGGGGAGCTGTTTTTT. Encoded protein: CASRHRGFSNTGELFF.

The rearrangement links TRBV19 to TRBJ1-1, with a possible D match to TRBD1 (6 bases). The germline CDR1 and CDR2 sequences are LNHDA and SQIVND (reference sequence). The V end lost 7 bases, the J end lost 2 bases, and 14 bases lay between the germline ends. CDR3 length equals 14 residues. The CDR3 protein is CASKGEPLNTEAFF. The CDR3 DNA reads TGTGCCAGTAAGGGGGAGCCACTTAACACTGAAGCTTTCTTT. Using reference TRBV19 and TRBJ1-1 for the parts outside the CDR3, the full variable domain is DGGITQSPKYLFRKEGQNVTLSCEQNLNHDAMYWYRQDPGQGLRLIYYSQIVNDFQKGDIAEGYSVSREKKESFPLTVTSAQKNPTAFYLCASKGEPLNTEAFFGQGTRLTVV.

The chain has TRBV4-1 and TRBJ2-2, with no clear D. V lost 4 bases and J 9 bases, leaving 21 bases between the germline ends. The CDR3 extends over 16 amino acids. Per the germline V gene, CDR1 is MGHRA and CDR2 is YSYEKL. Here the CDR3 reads CASSPTRYGHSRELFF. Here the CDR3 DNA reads TGCGCCAGCAGCCCTACCAGATACGGGCACTCGAGGGAGCTGTTTTTT.

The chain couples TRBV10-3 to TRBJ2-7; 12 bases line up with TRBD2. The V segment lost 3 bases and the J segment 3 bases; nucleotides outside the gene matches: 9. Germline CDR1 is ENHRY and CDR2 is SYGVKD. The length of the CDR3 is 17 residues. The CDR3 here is CAISDVRLAGEYYEQYF. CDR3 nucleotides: TGTGCCATCAGTGATGTTAGACTAGCGGGAGAATACTACGAGCAGTACTTC.